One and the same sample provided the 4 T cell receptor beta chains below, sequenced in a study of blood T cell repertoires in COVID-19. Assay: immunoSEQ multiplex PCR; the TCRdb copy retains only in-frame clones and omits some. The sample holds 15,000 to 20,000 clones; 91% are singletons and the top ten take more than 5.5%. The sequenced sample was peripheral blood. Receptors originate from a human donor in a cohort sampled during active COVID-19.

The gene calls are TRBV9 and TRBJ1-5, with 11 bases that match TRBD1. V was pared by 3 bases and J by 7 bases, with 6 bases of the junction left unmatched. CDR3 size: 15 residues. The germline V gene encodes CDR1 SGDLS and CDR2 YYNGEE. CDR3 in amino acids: CASSAGQGVGQPQHF. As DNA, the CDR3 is TGTGCCAGCAGCGCGGGACAGGGGGTAGGACAGCCCCAGCATTTT. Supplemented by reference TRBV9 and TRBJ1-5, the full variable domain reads DSGVTQTPKHLITATGQRVTLRCSPRSGDLSVYWYQQSLDQGLQFLIQYYNGEERAKGNILERFSAQQFPDLHSELNLSSLELGDSALYFCASSAGQGVGQPQHFGDGTRLSIL.

CDR3 protein: CASSYSGTENQPQHF. CDR3 in DNA: TGTGCCAGCAGTTACTCCGGGACAGAGAATCAGCCCCAGCATTTT. The rearrangement uses TRBV6-5 and TRBJ1-5, with TRBD1 matching 7 bases. Trimming removed 0 bases from V and 4 bases from J; junction bases left unmatched: 3. The CDR3 sequence is 15 residues long. CDR1 is MNHEY and CDR2 is SVGAGI in the germline V gene.

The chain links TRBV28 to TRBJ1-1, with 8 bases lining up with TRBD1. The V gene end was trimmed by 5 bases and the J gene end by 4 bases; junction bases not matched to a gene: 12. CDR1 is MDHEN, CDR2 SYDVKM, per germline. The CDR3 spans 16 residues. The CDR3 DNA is TGTGCCAGCAGTACCTTAAAACAGGGGGGAGGCACTGAAGCTTTCTTT. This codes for CASSTLKQGGGTEAFF.

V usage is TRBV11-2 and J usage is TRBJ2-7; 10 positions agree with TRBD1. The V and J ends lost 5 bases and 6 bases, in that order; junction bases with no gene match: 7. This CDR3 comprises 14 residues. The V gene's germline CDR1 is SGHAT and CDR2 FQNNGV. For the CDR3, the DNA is TGTGCCAGCAGCCCCTTGGACAGGGGGGGCGAGCAGTACTTC. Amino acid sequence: CASSPLDRGGEQYF. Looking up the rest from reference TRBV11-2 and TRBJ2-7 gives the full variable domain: EAGVAQSPRYKIIEKRQSVAFWCNPISGHATLYWYQQILGQGPKLLIQFQNNGVVDDSQLPKDRFSAERLKGVDSTLKIQPAKLEDSAVYLCASSPLDRGGEQYFGPGTRLTVT.